This T cell receptor beta chain was recorded in a study of neurological immune-mediated disorders. Study-wide points: It was the repertoires of 18 of 34 multiple sclerosis patients that phylogenetic grouping placed in one related-CDR3 cluster, which is a possible signature.

The making of cDNA relied on 5'RACE with 10-nucleotide random UMIs. MiXCR, run by TCRdb on the 5' RACE reads, gives a single entry per CDR3 protein. The data hold about 80,000 distinct CDR3 sequences, with 5% to 5.5% observed a single time. Details on this clonotype: Its antigen is not known. A read error may explain this, as a much larger clone is one base away.

The TCR originated in a woman aged 30 to 39 with multiple sclerosis. Sequenced material: PBMCs.

CDR3 amino acids: CASSPLGVGTDKQYF. CDR3 DNA sequence: TGCGCCAGCAGCCCATTAGGAGTTGGCACAGATAAGCAGTATTTT. The V call is TRBV5-1, the J call TRBJ2-3; D ambiguous. CDR1 is SGHRS and CDR2 is YFSETQ in the germline V gene. The CDR3 extends over 15 amino acids.